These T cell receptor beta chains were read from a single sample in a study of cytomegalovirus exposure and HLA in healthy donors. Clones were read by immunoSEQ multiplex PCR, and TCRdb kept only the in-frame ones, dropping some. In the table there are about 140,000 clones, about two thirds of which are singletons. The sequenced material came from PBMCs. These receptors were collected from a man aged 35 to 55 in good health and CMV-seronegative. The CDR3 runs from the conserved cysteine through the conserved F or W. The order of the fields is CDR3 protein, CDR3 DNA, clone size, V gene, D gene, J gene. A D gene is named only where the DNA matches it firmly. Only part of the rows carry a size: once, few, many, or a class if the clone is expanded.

CASSLGDGGPTDTQYF	TGTGCCAGCAGCTTAGGGGACGGAGGGCCTACAGATACGCAGTATTTT	NA	TRBV7-3	NA	TRBJ2-3
CASSLGRNTEAFF	TGTGCCAGCAGCTTGGGCAGGAACACTGAAGCTTTCTTT	NA	TRBV5-4	NA	TRBJ1-1
CASSVGLARGVRQETQYF	TGTGCCAGCAGCGTAGGACTAGCGAGGGGGGTGCGACAAGAGACCCAGTACTTC	NA	TRBV13	TRBD2	TRBJ2-5
CASSLGARGATNEKLFF	TGTGCCAGCAGCTTGGGTGCCAGGGGAGCAACTAATGAAAAACTGTTTTTT	NA	TRBV5-6	NA	TRBJ1-4
CAWWIGSVYGYTF	TGTGCCTGGTGGATCGGGTCGGTCTATGGCTACACCTTC	NA	TRBV30	NA	TRBJ1-2
CASSEGQGAYGYTF	TGCGCCAGCAGCGAGGGACAGGGGGCCTATGGCTACACCTTC	NA	TRBV10-2	TRBD1	TRBJ1-2
CASSYSRGAGKQFF	TGTGCCAGCAGTTACAGCCGGGGAGCGGGGAAGCAGTTCTTC	NA	TRBV6-5	TRBD2	TRBJ2-1
CASSLRAGANTGELFF	TGTGCCAGCAGCTTAAGGGCAGGGGCTAACACCGGGGAGCTGTTTTTT	NA	TRBV7-6	NA	TRBJ2-2
CASSLEGLPYNEQFF	TGCGCCAGCAGCTTGGAGGGACTTCCCTACAATGAGCAGTTCTTC	once	TRBV5-1	NA	TRBJ2-1
CASSLGGPYSPLHF	TGTGCCAGCAGCTTAGGGGGCCCTTATTCACCCCTCCACTTT	NA	TRBV11-2	NA	TRBJ1-6
CATSGQAGRETQYF	TGTGCCACCAGCGGACAGGCGGGGCGAGAGACCCAGTACTTC	few	TRBV11-2	NA	TRBJ2-5
CASGNMGTEIQETQYF	TGTGCCAGCGGGAATATGGGGACAGAGATCCAAGAGACCCAGTACTTC	once	TRBV5-5	TRBD1	TRBJ2-5
CASSHPGTSGHYNEQFF	TGTGCCAGCAGCCACCCCGGGACTAGCGGGCATTACAATGAGCAGTTCTTC	NA	TRBV7-6	TRBD2	TRBJ2-1
CASSPNPGVTEAFF	TGTGCCAGCAGCCCCAACCCAGGGGTCACTGAAGCTTTCTTT	NA	TRBV7-3	NA	TRBJ1-1
CSVSYGGTDTQYF	TGCAGCGTATCTTACGGTGGCACAGATACGCAGTATTTT	NA	TRBV29-1	NA	TRBJ2-3
CASSLDRTAYGYTF	TGTGCCAGCAGCTTAGACCGGACAGCCTATGGCTACACCTTC	once	TRBV7-2	NA	TRBJ1-2
CASSIGWTGVVSNQPQHF	TGTGCCAGTAGTATTGGTTGGACAGGGGTTGTCAGCAATCAGCCCCAGCATTTT	NA	TRBV19	TRBD1	TRBJ1-5
CASSAGTGGGYEQHF	TGCGCCAGCAGCGCTGGGACAGGGGGAGGTTACGAGCAGCACTTC	NA	TRBV5-1	TRBD1	TRBJ2-7
CATSRGTRPKPLHF	TGTGCCACCAGCAGAGGGACACGTCCGAAACCCCTCCACTTT	few	TRBV15	NA	TRBJ1-6
CASSSVYGGSSYNEQFF	TGTGCCAGCAGCTCCGTATATGGCGGGAGCTCCTACAATGAGCAGTTCTTC	few	TRBV7-8	TRBD2	TRBJ2-1
CASSYVGAEEQYF	TGTGCCAGCAGCTACGTGGGGGCGGAGGAGCAGTACTTC	few	TRBV7-9	NA	TRBJ2-7
CASSPGLAGTDTQYF	TGTGCCAGCAGCCCCGGGCTAGCGGGTACAGATACGCAGTATTTT	few	TRBV9	TRBD2	TRBJ2-3
CASSTGDTQYF	TGTGCCAGCTCGACCGGGGATACGCAGTATTTT	NA	TRBV7-9	NA	TRBJ2-3
CASSYGPVWGDGYTF	TGTGCCAGCAGTTACGGCCCGGTGTGGGGCGATGGCTACACCTTC	once	TRBV6-6	NA	TRBJ1-2
CASSLANYDNEQFF	TGCGCCAGCAGCTTGGCTAACTATGACAATGAGCAGTTCTTC	NA	TRBV5-1	NA	TRBJ2-1
CASTGNYEQYF	TGTGCCAGCACAGGAAACTACGAGCAGTACTTC	NA	TRBV2	NA	TRBJ2-7
CASSPTTKDNGQYF	TGTGCCAGCTCACCAACTACGAAGGACAACGGTCAGTACTTC	NA	TRBV18	NA	TRBJ2-7
CASSLRNSGTGYQETQYF	TGCGCCAGCAGCCTACGGAACTCCGGGACAGGGTACCAAGAGACCCAGTACTTC	NA	TRBV5-1	TRBD1	TRBJ2-5
CASSQDERNEQFF	TGTGCCAGCAGCCAAGATGAGCGCAATGAGCAGTTCTTC	NA	TRBV4-2	NA	TRBJ2-1
CASSIASGNNQPQHF	TGTGCCAGTAGTATAGCCAGCGGTAACAATCAGCCCCAGCATTTT	few	TRBV19	NA	TRBJ1-5
CASKKSNGNEKLFF	TGTGCCAGCAAGAAGAGTAATGGTAATGAAAAACTGTTTTTT	NA	TRBV2	NA	TRBJ1-4
CASSLSEETQYF	TGTGCCAGCAGCCTCTCAGAAGAGACCCAGTACTTC	once	TRBV7-9	NA	TRBJ2-5
CASSIETGNYGYTF	TGTGCCAGTAGTATAGAAACAGGGAACTATGGCTACACCTTC	NA	TRBV19	NA	TRBJ1-2
CASRGAGENSPLNF	TGTGCCAGTAGGGGGGCTGGTGAGAATTCACCCCTCAACTTT	NA	TRBV19	NA	TRBJ1-6
CASSVAAGAYEQYF	TGTGCCAGCAGCGTAGCAGCAGGGGCCTACGAGCAGTACTTC	NA	TRBV9	NA	TRBJ2-7
CASTRTGVDQPQHF	TGTGCCAGTACCCGGACAGGGGTCGATCAGCCCCAGCATTTT	NA	TRBV19	TRBD1	TRBJ1-5
CASRDGTGIFYEQYF	TGTGCCAGCAGAGATGGGACAGGGATCTTCTACGAGCAGTACTTC	NA	TRBV7-8	TRBD1	TRBJ2-7
CASSPDRDQPQHF	TGTGCCAGTAGTCCCGACAGGGATCAGCCCCAGCATTTT	NA	TRBV19	TRBD1	TRBJ1-5
CASTHRDRVGSPLHF	TGTGCCAGCACACACCGGGACAGGGTCGGTTCACCCCTCCACTTT	NA	TRBV7-3	TRBD1	TRBJ1-6
CASKQTDYEQYF	TGCGCCAGCAAGCAGACTGACTACGAGCAGTACTTC	NA	TRBV10-1	NA	TRBJ2-7
CASSPTSGSSNEQFF	TGTGCCAGCAGCCCGACTAGCGGGAGCTCCAATGAGCAGTTCTTC	NA	TRBV6-5	TRBD2	TRBJ2-1
CASSVGGLAGDPQETQYF	TGTGCCAGCAGCGTAGGAGGGCTAGCGGGGGACCCACAAGAGACCCAGTACTTC	NA	TRBV9	TRBD2	TRBJ2-5
CASSETSTGAGQFF	TGCGCCAGCAGCGAAACCTCGACAGGGGCTGGGCAGTTCTTC	few	TRBV5-1	TRBD1	TRBJ2-1
CASSPHRLQGGTGELFF	TGTGCCAGCAGCCCACACAGGCTGCAGGGTGGTACCGGGGAGCTGTTTTTT	NA	TRBV11-3	NA	TRBJ2-2
CASSIANEQYF	TGTGCCAGTAGTATAGCAAACGAGCAGTACTTC	NA	TRBV19	NA	TRBJ2-7
CASSPLLPSGDPDTQYF	TGCGCCAGCAGCCCCCTCCTGCCTAGCGGGGATCCAGATACGCAGTATTTT	NA	TRBV5-1	TRBD2	TRBJ2-3
CASSPPPPGTGGSNEQFF	TGTGCCAGCAGTCCCCCCCCACCCGGGACAGGGGGGTCCAATGAGCAGTTCTTC	NA	TRBV28	TRBD1	TRBJ2-1
CASSYVPGDSYSPLHF	TGTGCCAGCAGTTACGTCCCAGGGGACAGCTATTCACCCCTCCACTTT	NA	TRBV6-5	TRBD1	TRBJ1-6
CASGSAARYEQYF	TGTGCCAGCGGGTCGGCAGCGCGATACGAGCAGTACTTC	NA	TRBV7-6	NA	TRBJ2-7
CASSLPGLAGVRLYGNEQYF	TGTGCCAGCAGTCTACCGGGACTAGCGGGAGTTAGGCTTTATGGGAACGAGCAGTACTTC	NA	TRBV2	TRBD2	TRBJ2-7
CASSYSLAGVSNEQFF	TGTGCCAGCAGTTACTCTCTAGCGGGAGTTTCAAATGAGCAGTTCTTC	NA	TRBV6-5	TRBD2	TRBJ2-1
CASSQGNRGAYGYTF	TGTGCCAGCAGTCAAGGGAACAGGGGCGCTTATGGCTACACCTTC	NA	TRBV9	TRBD1	TRBJ1-2
CASRKGRGGYEQYF	TGTGCCAGCAGGAAAGGGCGAGGAGGATACGAGCAGTACTTC	NA	TRBV5-4	NA	TRBJ2-7
CASSQDQGNQPQHF	TGCGCCAGCAGCCAAGATCAGGGGAATCAGCCCCAGCATTTT	NA	TRBV4-1	NA	TRBJ1-5
CASGLGLEYNEQFF	TGTGCTAGTGGTTTGGGACTAGAGTACAATGAGCAGTTCTTC	NA	TRBV12-5	NA	TRBJ2-1
CASSRDRGYWNEQFF	TGTGCCAGCAGTAGGGACAGGGGCTACTGGAATGAGCAGTTCTTC	once	TRBV2	TRBD1	TRBJ2-1
CASRGTTSGGFGTQYF	TGTGCCAGCAGGGGAACGACTAGCGGGGGATTCGGGACCCAGTACTTC	NA	TRBV13	TRBD2	TRBJ2-5